This T cell receptor beta chain appears in the sequencing data of a study of blood T cell repertoires in COVID-19. Trimming shortened V by 8 bases and J by 5 bases, and 13 bases separated the two germline ends. CDR1 SNHLY and CDR2 FYNNEI come from the germline V gene. The CDR3 spans 12 residues. This clone was counted many times. Libraries were prepared by immunoSEQ multiplex PCR; TCRdb keeps only in-frame clonotypes and omits some of them. In the table there are about 280,000 clones, roughly 89% of which are singletons. Input material: PBMCs or T cells enriched from blood (not recorded which). This chain uses TRBV2 with TRBJ2-7; weak D call: TRBD2 (5 bases). This receptor was identified in a woman aged 40-49 years who had recovered from COVID-19. The CDR3 protein is CASEGPGDEQYF. The CDR3 nucleotides read TGTGCCAGCGAGGGTCCTGGGGACGAGCAGTACTTC.